These T cell receptor beta chains were read from a single sample in a study of T cell responses to AZD1222 COVID-19 vaccine. Profiled with immunoSEQ multiplex PCR; TCRdb holds only in-frame clones, not every one. The sample includes about 130,000 clones, 90% to 95% of them seen just once. The input for sequencing was peripheral blood, taken on day 0 of AZD1222 vaccination. Receptor source: an adult in good health. Both conserved end residues are part of each CDR3. Size tells how often a clone was seen (once, few, many) or the class of an expanded clone, and some rows leave it out.

j_gene,v_gene,abundance,CDR3aa
TRBJ2-1,TRBV13,once,CASSPGGGTYNEQFF
TRBJ1-2,TRBV9,.,CASSVAVQVHGNYGYTF
TRBJ2-7,TRBV5-8,.,CARGTARGYEQYF
TRBJ1-2,TRBV5-4,.,CASSLPSSYGYTF
TRBJ2-3,TRBV21-1,.,CASSKEKILESDTQYF
TRBJ1-2,TRBV6-6,.,CASSYSIGGLVYGYTF
TRBJ1-2,TRBV20-1,.,CSASSDGDGYTF
TRBJ2-2,TRBV21-1,.,CASDRPSGRCLCSNSIGELFF
TRBJ1-3,TRBV6-5,.,CASNGFGNTIYF
TRBJ1-3,TRBV6-5,.,CATATGGSGNTIYF
TRBJ2-1,TRBV9,.,CASSVTSGAYNEQFF
TRBJ1-1,TRBV30,.,CAWTRTRTGAWTEAFF
TRBJ2-7,TRBV7-8,.,CASSYIGKYEQYF
TRBJ1-1,TRBV19,.,CASSMRFMNTEAFF
TRBJ2-7,TRBV4-1,.,CASSQPGLAYEQYF
TRBJ1-2,TRBV4-2,.,CASSPQDAYGYTF
TRBJ2-5,TRBV7-2,.,CASSLVGGGPQETQYF
TRBJ2-1,TRBV10-3,.,CAISERLAGFSYNEQFF
TRBJ2-5,TRBV29-1,.,CSVGARLLQETQYF
TRBJ2-7,TRBV6-5,once,CASTYGGEQYF
TRBJ2-7,TRBV7-2,.,CASSPRLAGDGEQYF
TRBJ2-1,TRBV19,.,CASSITAGTYEQFF
TRBJ2-1,TRBV4-2,.,CASSQEWSSGYSYNEQFF
TRBJ2-3,TRBV6-6,.,CASSGRGPTDTQYF
TRBJ2-1,TRBV30,.,CAWSVLVRTSGNEQFF
TRBJ2-3,TRBV5-4,.,CASSLSHTDTQYF
TRBJ1-4,TRBV29-1,.,CSVAGTDEKLFF
TRBJ2-1,TRBV4-1,once,CASSQDIGYSYNEQFF
TRBJ1-5,TRBV27,.,CASGHRGRGSNQPQHF
TRBJ2-2,TRBV14,few,CASSQGHLASGTGELFF
TRBJ2-1,TRBV6-5,.,CASSDLLAGVNEQFF
TRBJ2-7,TRBV5-4,.,CASSAHGSGGGPGEQYF
TRBJ1-6,TRBV20-1,.,CSASPRGSYNSPLHF
TRBJ1-2,TRBV19,.,CASSIVSQGGLYGYTF
TRBJ2-7,TRBV10-3,.,CAIGASGSWREQYF
TRBJ1-3,TRBV5-4,.,CASSHSDRGSGNTIYF
TRBJ2-5,TRBV18,.,CASSPLRDQETQYF
TRBJ1-2,TRBV4-1,.,CASSQGGGRGYTF
TRBJ1-2,TRBV19,.,CASRNRGGPYGYTF
TRBJ2-7,TRBV5-1,.,CASSLPFGGGLSYEQYF
TRBJ2-2,TRBV4-1,.,CASSQGWGSGELFF
TRBJ1-2,TRBV27,once,CATGTGGGYGYTF
TRBJ2-3,TRBV7-2,.,CASSFGIGASGGPDTQYF
TRBJ2-3,TRBV6-1,once,CASSEQGFLNTDTQYF
TRBJ1-1,TRBV6-1,.,CASSEPGLATEAFF
TRBJ1-2,TRBV9,.,CASSEAGTYGYTF
TRBJ2-4,TRBV4-2,.,CASSPQGYDKNIQYF
TRBJ1-1,TRBV11-2,.,CASSSVVNTEAFF
TRBJ1-2,TRBV6-5,once,CASSALVPPGYTF
TRBJ2-7,TRBV5-4,.,CASSTPSAGRNEQYF
TRBJ2-5,TRBV5-5,.,CASSLYGQETQYF
TRBJ2-1,TRBV7-6,.,CASSLVTGTGRNEQFF
TRBJ2-1,TRBV5-8,once,CASSLASTSGSSYNEQFF
TRBJ2-4,TRBV18,once,CASSPGLAGVFQNIQYF
TRBJ2-7,TRBV6-5,.,CASRAGGENKYF
TRBJ1-3,TRBV5-5,.,CASSLGGSGNTIYF